The rows below give T cell receptor beta chains drawn from one sample of a study of T cell repertoires in cytomegalovirus infection. Each CDR3 protein is one row after TCRdb ran MiXCR on the reads. The sample contains 360,000 or so distinct CDR3 sequences, approximately 35% of which appear only once. Their recognized antigens are unknown. The starting material was cultured PBMCs, obtained from culture after CMV antigen stimulation. Every receptor here comes from a human donor in good health (CMV status not recorded). Some clones in this sample may be carry-over from other donors' samples. Both conserved end residues are part of each CDR3. The D gene is left open where the match is weak. Only part of the rows carry a size: once, few, many, or a class if the clone is expanded.

D gene,V gene,J gene,clone size,CDR3 DNA,CDR3 protein
.,TRBV12-3/TRBV12-4,TRBJ2-1,.,TGTGCCAGCAGTTTACTGTTGGGTAGCGGCCATTCCTACAATGAGCAGTTCTTC,CASSLLLGSGHSYNEQFF
.,TRBV27,TRBJ2-7,once,TGTGCCAGCAGTTGGGGACACCAATACGAGCAGTACTTC,CASSWGHQYEQYF
.,TRBV30,TRBJ1-2,.,TGTGCCGGGCGACGTGAAGCTCTCTATGGCTACACCTTC,CAGRREALYGYTF
.,TRBV12-5,TRBJ1-5,few,TGTGCTAGTGGTTTAGGACTCTTAAATCAGCCCCAGCATTTT,CASGLGLLNQPQHF
TRBD1,TRBV7-2,TRBJ1-1,.,TGTGCCAGCAGCTTAGTTGGACAGGCAAGTGGAGCTTTCTTT,CASSLVGQASGAFF
TRBD1,TRBV7-8,TRBJ1-1,few,TGTGCCAGCAGCTTCGATCCCGGGACAGTGAACACTGAAGCTTTCTTT,CASSFDPGTVNTEAFF
.,TRBV12-3/TRBV12-4,TRBJ1-2,few,TGTGCCAGCAGTTTGAGTGGGGGTGGCTACACCTTC,CASSLSGGGYTF
.,TRBV12-3/TRBV12-4,TRBJ1-2,.,TGTGCCAGCAGTTTCTCCTATTCTCCCTATGGCTACACCTTC,CASSFSYSPYGYTF
.,TRBV7-2,TRBJ2-5,few,TGTGCCAGCAGCTTAGGCTTGACGGGAGCAAGAGAGACCCAGTACTTC,CASSLGLTGARETQYF
.,TRBV28,TRBJ2-5,few,TGTGCCAGCTCCTCTGGGAGCGGAGAGACCCAGTACTTC,CASSSGSGETQYF
TRBD1,TRBV19,TRBJ2-6,.,TGTGCCAGTAGTATTATCGGGACAGGGGGTGCTGGGGCCAACGTCCTGACTTTC,CASSIIGTGGAGANVLTF
TRBD2,TRBV20-1,TRBJ2-7,many,TGCAGTGCCGAGCGGGAGGGCCTATTCTACGAGCAGTACTTC,CSAEREGLFYEQYF
.,TRBV7-2,TRBJ1-3,many,TGTGCCAGCAGTCGTCACGAGTTCTCTGGAAACACCATATATTTT,CASSRHEFSGNTIYF
.,TRBV29-1,TRBJ2-3,.,TGCAGCGTTGAAGCCGGTATCGGACGCCGTTTTGTAGAAAAAGGCACAGATACGCAGTATTTT,CSVEAGIGRRFVEKGTDTQYF
.,TRBV6-2/TRBV6-3,TRBJ2-3,.,TGTGCCAGCAGTTATAGCGGCCCCGTGGAAGATACGCAGTATTTT,CASSYSGPVEDTQYF
TRBD1,TRBV14,TRBJ1-2,.,TGTGCCAGCAGCCAAGACGACAGGGGGCCTTCTCTGCGCTACACCTTC,CASSQDDRGPSLRYTF
.,TRBV27,TRBJ2-7,.,TGTGCCAGCAGTTCCGTATTAGGGGTAGGGTACGAGCAGTACTTC,CASSSVLGVGYEQYF
.,TRBV6-2/TRBV6-3,TRBJ2-1,.,TGTGCCAGCAGCCAGACTAGCAATGAGCAGTTCTTC,CASSQTSNEQFF
.,TRBV29-1,TRBJ2-3,once,TGCAGCGTTGTCGGTGGGACGCAGTATTTT,CSVVGGTQYF
.,TRBV11-2,TRBJ1-1,.,TGTGCCAGCAGCCGAGTCCAGGGAGGCACTGAAGCTTTCTTT,CASSRVQGGTEAFF
.,TRBV6-1,TRBJ2-3,once,TGTGCCAGCAAAACCAACCTTTTGTTACCGAGCGGTAGCACAGATACGCAGTATTTT,CASKTNLLLPSGSTDTQYF
.,TRBV27,TRBJ2-7,few,TGTGCCAGCACTCGAGGGGGTTCCGGCGAGCAGTACTTC,CASTRGGSGEQYF
TRBD2,TRBV4-3,TRBJ2-1,.,TGCGCCAGCACCCCAGCTAGCGGGATAAGGGGTGAGCAGTTCTTC,CASTPASGIRGEQFF
TRBD2,TRBV20-1,TRBJ2-1,.,TGCAGTGCTAGAGATTGGACTAGCGGGATAAATGAGCAGTTCTTC,CSARDWTSGINEQFF
.,TRBV7-8,TRBJ2-6,few,TGTGCCAGCAGCCCACTCGGGCAGACTGGGGCCAACGTCCTGACTTTC,CASSPLGQTGANVLTF
.,TRBV7-2,TRBJ2-5,.,TGTGCCAGCAGCTTAGGGGGGGGACAGAGATCGGAGACCCAGTACTTC,CASSLGGGQRSETQYF